A single sample gave rise to the 26 T cell receptor beta chains below, sequenced in a study of blood T cell repertoires in COVID-19. Sequenced by immunoSEQ multiplex PCR; TCRdb stores in-frame clones only, minus some. The data show more than 200,000 clones, with about 85% seen just once and 0.72% held by the top ten. Sequenced input: peripheral blood. The source is a man in his forties or fifties with acute or convalescent COVID-19.

The chain carries TRBV28 and TRBJ2-7; D gene uncertain. Trimming removed 5 bases from V and 4 bases from J, with 24 bases in between. The CDR3 totals 17 residues. Germline CDR1 and CDR2: MDHEN and SYDVKM. The CDR3 sequence is CASSTPRDSPRPYEQYF. The DNA of the CDR3 is TGTGCCAGCAGTACCCCACGTGACTCCCCTAGGCCATACGAGCAGTACTTC. The variable domain in full, with the rest retrieved from reference TRBV28 and TRBJ2-7, is DVKVTQSSRYLVKRTGEKVFLECVQDMDHENMFWYRQDPGLGLRLIYFSYDVKMKEKGDIPEGYSVSREKKERFSLILESASTNQTSMYLCASSTPRDSPRPYEQYFGPGTRLTVT.

The V call is TRBV21-1, the J call TRBJ2-1; the DNA was not compared with TRBD2, the D call given in the table. TRBV21-1 is reported as a pseudogene. The length of the CDR3 is 16 residues. The CDR3 loop reads CASSKGRDTGDNEQFF. The DNA for the CDR3 is TGTGCCAGCAGCAAAGGCAGAGACACCGGGGACAATGAGCAGTTCTTC.

The rearrangement uses TRBV5-1 and TRBJ2-7, with 7 nucleotides matching TRBD1. Germline CDR1 and CDR2: SGHRS and YFSETQ. The CDR3 contains 18 residues. V was clipped by 1 base and J by 4 bases; unmatched bases: 17. CDR3 sequence reads: CASSLKTIAGTEGYEQYF. As DNA, the CDR3 is TGCGCCAGCAGCTTGAAAACAATCGCCGGGACAGAAGGTTACGAGCAGTACTTC.

This chain uses TRBV10-2 with TRBJ2-7; tentative D call: TRBD2 (5 bases). CDR1 is WSHSY, CDR2 SAAADI, per germline. The CDR3 totals 12 residues. V lost 5 bases and J 3 bases, leaving 8 bases between the germline ends. Here the CDR3 reads CASSSGYYEQYF. As DNA, the CDR3 is TGCGCCAGCAGTTCGGGATACTACGAGCAGTACTTC.

The genes are TRBV27 and TRBJ2-7, with 10 bases aligning to TRBD2. This CDR3 spans 14 amino acids. Trimming at V came to 4 bases and at J to 6 bases, leaving 6 bases not matched to a gene. Germline CDR1 MNHEY, CDR2 SMNVEV (reference sequence). Here the CDR3 reads CASSYQAGGGEQYF. DNA of the CDR3: TGTGCCAGCAGTTATCAAGCGGGAGGGGGCGAGCAGTACTTC.

This clone was observed many times. The chain uses TRBV4-1 and TRBJ1-5; 8 nucleotides line up with TRBD1. Germline values: CDR1 MGHRA, CDR2 YSYEKL. The length of the CDR3 is 16 residues. Unmatched junction bases numbered 9, after V lost 1 base and J lost 7 bases. CDR3 amino acids: CASSQVGTGKYQPQHF. DNA for the CDR3: TGCGCCAGCAGCCAAGTCGGGACAGGTAAATACCAGCCCCAGCATTTT.

This clone has a single count. This sequence joins TRBV19 and TRBJ2-7; TRBD2 matches 14 bases. V was pared by 6 bases and J by 0 bases, with 10 bases of the junction left unmatched. CDR3 length: 18 amino acids. Germline V gene sequence: CDR1 LNHDA, CDR2 SQIVND (reference sequence). CDR3 bases: TGTGCCAGTAGCCCGGGACTAGCGGGGGTTCCGAGCTCCTACGAGCAGTACTTC. It is translated as CASSPGLAGVPSSYEQYF.

The chain uses TRBV19 and TRBJ2-1, with D possibly TRBD2 on 5 matching bases. The V and J ends lost 5 bases and 8 bases respectively, with 16 bases between them. Per germline, CDR1 LNHDA and CDR2 SQIVND (reference sequence). The CDR3 has 14 amino acids. The CDR3 protein is CASSRAQLGDEQFF. DNA of the CDR3: TGTGCCAGTAGTCGGGCCCAACTAGGCGATGAGCAGTTCTTC.

Worth noting for this clone: The same CDR3 is also encoded by other DNA sequences in this sample. The rearrangement joins TRBV27 to TRBJ2-7; 10 bases are a match to TRBD1. The CDR3 contains 14 residues. Trimming took 6 bases from V and 4 from J; bases not matched to a gene: 6. CDR1 and CDR2 (germline): MNHEY, SMNVEV (reference sequence). The CDR3 loop is CASSFGQGGYEQYF. CDR3 sequence (DNA): TGTGCCAGCAGCTTCGGACAGGGGGGGTACGAGCAGTACTTC.

The chain recombines TRBV19 with TRBJ1-2; possibly TRBD1 for D (6 bases). The CDR3 is made up of 12 amino acids. The V and J ends lost 7 bases and 8 bases respectively, with 14 bases between them. The V gene's germline CDR1 is LNHDA and CDR2 SQIVND (reference sequence). CDR3 protein: CASTMAGDGYTF. In DNA form, the CDR3 reads TGTGCCAGTACTATGGCAGGGGACGGCTACACCTTC.

This sequence joins TRBV5-1 and TRBJ2-2; 9 positions match TRBD1. Per germline, CDR1 SGHRS and CDR2 YFSETQ. This CDR3 comprises 15 residues. Germline trimming cut 4 bases from V and 6 bases from J; bases unmatched to any gene: 7. Here the CDR3 reads CASSGPNRGPGELFF. The CDR3 nucleotides read TGCGCCAGCAGCGGCCCAAACAGGGGGCCCGGGGAGCTGTTTTTT.

J is TRBJ2-1 and V is TRBV18, with 7 bases aligning to TRBD2. After removal of 3 bases from V and 7 bases from J, the junction contained 3 bases not matched to a gene. CDR3 length: 13 amino acids. The germline V gene has CDR1 KGHSH and CDR2 LQKENI. This chain's CDR3 is CASSPGTKNEQFF. CDR3 DNA sequence: TGTGCCAGCTCACCCGGGACTAAAAATGAGCAGTTCTTC.

V gene TRBV4-1 combines with J gene TRBJ1-3; D call uncertain. Germline CDR1 and CDR2: MGHRA and YSYEKL. Trimming took 3 bases from V and 9 from J, leaving 9 bases between them. CDR3 length equals 12 residues. The CDR3 spells CASSQISGTIYF. CDR3 nucleotide sequence: TGCGCCAGCAGCCAGATTTCCGGCACCATATATTTT.

The chain has TRBV29-1 and TRBJ1-5; D unresolved. Germline CDR1 SQVTM, CDR2 ANQGSEA. The CDR3 runs 13 residues. V gave up 4 bases and J gave up 0 bases, with 7 bases separating them. The CDR3 region is CSVGDYSNQPQHF. The CDR3 nucleotides are TGCAGCGTTGGCGATTATAGCAATCAGCCCCAGCATTTT.

This clone was detected many times. The chain employs TRBV4-3 and TRBJ1-2; 8 nucleotides align to TRBD1. The CDR3 loop spans 18 amino acids. Germline trimming cut 0 bases from V and 4 bases from J; bases unmatched to any gene: 13. CDR1 is LGHNA, CDR2 YSLEER, per germline. This CDR3 reads CASSQERVRTGNSYGYTF. The CDR3 DNA reads as TGCGCCAGCAGCCAAGAACGGGTCCGGACAGGGAACAGCTATGGCTACACCTTC.

This chain links TRBV30 with TRBJ2-1; D call uncertain. CDR1 is GTSNPN and CDR2 is SVGIG in the germline V gene (reference sequence). The CDR3 has 12 residues. V was pared by 3 bases and J by 11 bases, with 14 bases between. CDR3 bases: TGTGCCTGGAGGTTCACGTTCGGTCAGCAGTTCTTC. It encodes CAWRFTFGQQFF.

CDR3 region: CASSDGGLALDTQYF. The CDR3 coding sequence is TGTGCCAGCAGTGACGGGGGACTAGCGTTAGATACGCAGTATTTT. The genes are TRBV2 and TRBJ2-3, with 10 bases identical to TRBD2. CDR1 SNHLY and CDR2 FYNNEI come from the germline V gene. The CDR3 is 15 amino acids. J was trimmed by 5 bases and V by 3 bases; bases with no gene match: 5.

A remark on this clone: A junction end diverges from the germline sequence, so it may reflect a read error. CDR3 DNA: TGTGCCAGCAGCTACCCCGGGACAGGGGGCGTCTTC. Protein sequence: CASSYPGTGGVF. V is TRBV3-1 (or the pseudogene TRBV3-2) and J is TRBJ1-2; TRBD1 agrees at 12 bases. There are 12 residues in the CDR3. Germline V gene sequence: CDR1 LGHDT, CDR2 YNNKEL (reference sequence).

The rearrangement joins TRBV3-1 (or the pseudogene TRBV3-2) to TRBJ2-3; no clear D gene. The CDR3 has 12 amino acids. Trimming left V 4 bases short and J 3 bases short, with 5 bases between. Per germline, CDR1 LGHDT and CDR2 YNNKEL (reference sequence). Written as DNA, the CDR3 is TGTGCCAGCAGCCTTTTAACAGATACGCAGTATTTT. As protein: CASSLLTDTQYF.

CDR3 residues: CASSPPQIDRGEQYF. CDR3 coding DNA: TGCGCCAGCAGTCCCCCGCAAATAGATCGGGGCGAGCAGTACTTC. The V and J genes are TRBV5-1 and TRBJ2-7; tentative D call: TRBD2 (5 bases). Looked up from germline, CDR1 is SGHRS and CDR2 is YFSETQ. CDR3 length: 15 residues. V was clipped by 5 bases and J by 6 bases, with 21 bases between them.

This chain connects TRBV2 to TRBJ1-3; tentatively, D is TRBD1 (6 bases). In germline, CDR1 is SNHLY, CDR2 FYNNEI. The ends were cut back, 7 bases at V and 2 bases at J, with 9 bases in the middle. The CDR3 is 13 amino acids. In DNA, the CDR3 is TGTGCCAGCATTTGGGGGCCTGGAAACACCATATATTTT. It yields the protein CASIWGPGNTIYF.

This rearrangement joins TRBV25-1 to TRBJ1-1; TRBD1 matches at 7 bases. From germline, CDR1 is MGHDK and CDR2 SYGVNS. The V and J ends lost 6 bases and 4 bases, in that order; junction bases with no gene match: 5. This CDR3 region has 13 residues. The CDR3 region is CASRTGFITEAFF. The CDR3 DNA is TGTGCCAGCAGGACAGGGTTTATCACTGAAGCTTTCTTT.

V and J are TRBV30 and TRBJ2-7, with D possibly TRBD2 on 5 matching bases. Germline V gene data show CDR1 as GTSNPN and CDR2 as SVGIG (reference sequence). The V and J ends lost 2 bases and 5 bases respectively, with 7 bases between them. The CDR3 runs to 11 residues. CDR3 protein: CAWSTGNEQYF. The CDR3 DNA reads TGTGCCTGGAGTACCGGGAACGAGCAGTACTTC.

The CDR3 here is CASSIGTGVLNEQFF. CDR3 sequence (DNA): TGTGCCAGTAGTATCGGGACAGGGGTCTTGAATGAGCAGTTCTTC. This chain connects TRBV19 to TRBJ2-1; TRBD1 matches 10 bases. Germline trimming cut 3 bases from V and 7 bases from J; bases unmatched to any gene: 6. The germline V gene encodes CDR1 LNHDA and CDR2 SQIVND (reference sequence). The CDR3 is 15 residues long.

The rearrangement uses TRBV15 and TRBJ2-4; D remains ambiguous. V shed 0 bases and J shed 5 bases, with 14 bases lying between them. The CDR3 sequence is 16 residues long. Germline assignment: CDR1 LNHNV and CDR2 YYDKDF (reference sequence). CDR3 nucleotide sequence: TGTGCCACCAGCAGAGATTCGGTGGGCCCCCAAAACATTCAGTACTTC. Translation: CATSRDSVGPQNIQYF.

This chain connects TRBV9 to TRBJ2-5; a weak D match, TRBD2 (6 bases). The CDR3 has 13 amino acids. Germline loops: CDR1 SGDLS, CDR2 YYNGEE. The V and J ends lost 4 bases and 5 bases respectively, with 12 bases between them. Written as DNA, the CDR3 is TGTGCCAGCAGCTACAGGAGCGGGGAGACCCAGTACTTC. It codes for CASSYRSGETQYF. The full variable domain, its missing parts supplied by reference TRBV9 and TRBJ2-5, is DSGVTQTPKHLITATGQRVTLRCSPRSGDLSVYWYQQSLDQGLQFLIQYYNGEERAKGNILERFSAQQFPDLHSELNLSSLELGDSALYFCASSYRSGETQYFGPGTRLLVL.